This TCR beta chain was recorded in a study of cytomegalovirus exposure and HLA in healthy donors. Trimming took off 2 bases at V and 3 bases at J, with 17 bases between the two ends. Germline V gene data show CDR1 as SEHNR and CDR2 as FQNEAQ (reference sequence). The CDR3 runs to 16 residues. The table came from immunoSEQ multiplex PCR; TCRdb's copy has only in-frame clones and leaves some out. The sample consists of fewer than 200,000 clones, roughly 85% of them appearing once. V and J are TRBV7-9 and TRBJ2-7; a weak D match, TRBD2 (5 bases). Sequencing used PBMCs. The sequence derives from a man aged 18-30 years in good health and CMV-seropositive. The CDR3 sequence: CASSLFGVTDYYEQYF. Here the CDR3 DNA reads TGTGCCAGCAGCTTATTTGGGGTCACCGACTACTACGAGCAGTACTTC.